The clone carrying this T cell receptor beta chain was seen more than once but under ten times. Antigen specificity is unknown. Treatment: roughly ten-day PBMC culture with coronavirus spike peptide pools or control peptides (ViraFEST assay). T cells were expanded with peptide pools, and expanded clonotypes were identified by TCR sequencing. With fresh IL-2 medium, half the medium was replaced on days 3 and 7. At the Johns Hopkins FTIC core, DNA taken from cultured CD4+ T cells was sequenced by way of the Oncomine TCR Beta short-read assay. Each CDR3 protein gets one entry after TCRdb re-called the PCR reads with MiXCR. The data show about 5,400 distinct CDR3 sequences, around 34% seen once. The data belong to a study of vaccination and CD4 T cells after COVID-19. CDR1 and CDR2 (germline): MNHEY, SVGAGI. V gave up 4 bases and J gave up 2 bases, with 11 bases separating them. This CDR3 comprises 14 residues.

The chain uses TRBV6-5 and TRBJ1-1; D possibly corresponds to TRBD1 (5 bases). Sequenced material: CD4+ T cells from blood, cultured in vitro, taken after SARS-CoV-2 vaccination. This clonotype was sampled from a human donor who had recovered from COVID-19. Here the CDR3 reads CASSSRVINTEAFF. The CDR3 nucleotides read TGTGCCAGCAGTTCCAGGGTGATAAACACTGAAGCTTTCTTT.